This is a list of T cell receptor beta chains from one sample in a study of OX40 agonist ivuxolimab in advanced cancers. Method: immunoSEQ multiplex PCR; TCRdb's copy keeps in-frame clones and lacks some. The table includes some 48,000 clones, approximately 86% detected once. The sequenced sample was CD4+ or CD8+ T cells sorted from blood, obtained in a trial of the OX40 agonist ivuxolimab. The source of these receptors is an adult with an advanced solid tumor such as melanoma, head and neck, liver or kidney cancer. Both conserved end residues are part of each CDR3. A D gene is named only where the DNA matches it firmly. Clone size is shown for a subset of rows, as once, few, many or a class of expanded clone.

CDR3 protein	CDR3 DNA	D gene	clone size	V gene	J gene
CASRGGREGWHEQFF	TGTGCCAGCCGCGGGGGACGGGAGGGCTGGCATGAGCAGTTCTTC	TRBD2	.	TRBV5-4	TRBJ2-1
CASSSRGGYGYTF	TGTGCCAGTAGCTCCCGGGGGGGTTATGGCTACACCTTC	.	.	TRBV19	TRBJ1-2
CASSLGGSGFNEQFF	TGTGCCAGCAGCTTGGGAGGTAGCGGGTTCAATGAGCAGTTCTTC	TRBD2	.	TRBV5-4	TRBJ2-1
CASSLSNRTPTQYF	TGTGCCAGCAGTTTATCGAACCGGACCCCTACGCAGTATTTT	.	.	TRBV27	TRBJ2-3
CASSPQGGGGGNQPQHF	TGTGCCAGCTCACCGCAGGGCGGCGGCGGAGGCAATCAGCCCCAGCATTTT	.	.	TRBV18	TRBJ1-5
CASSRRSSGNTIYF	TGTGCCAGCAGTCGCAGGAGCTCTGGAAACACCATATATTTT	.	.	TRBV6-1	TRBJ1-3
CAISESSELFREDEQFF	TGTGCCATCAGTGAGTCGTCTGAGTTGTTCCGGGAGGACGAGCAGTTCTTC	TRBD2	.	TRBV10-3	TRBJ2-1
CASSRQGVDPLHF	TGTGCCAGCAGTCGACAGGGAGTGGATCCCCTCCACTTT	TRBD1	.	TRBV6-5	TRBJ1-6
CASSEGGLSYNEQFF	TGTGCCAGCAGTGAAGGCGGGTTATCCTACAATGAGCAGTTCTTC	.	.	TRBV2	TRBJ2-1
CATSRETYSYEQYF	TGTGCCACCAGCAGGGAAACTTACTCCTACGAGCAGTACTTC	.	.	TRBV15	TRBJ2-7
CASSRTGTSGTREQFF	TGTGCCAGCAGTCGAACCGGGACTAGCGGGACAAGAGAGCAGTTCTTC	TRBD2	.	TRBV9	TRBJ2-1
CASSIGRNTEAFF	TGTGCCAGTAGTATCGGAAGAAACACTGAAGCTTTCTTT	.	.	TRBV19	TRBJ1-1
CASSLIGFYYNEQFF	TGTGCCAGCAGCTTAATAGGTTTTTACTACAATGAGCAGTTCTTC	.	.	TRBV7-8	TRBJ2-1
CASRKGVDTEAFF	TGTGCCAGCCGTAAGGGGGTTGACACTGAAGCTTTCTTT	.	.	TRBV5-4	TRBJ1-1
CASKGTSGRNTGELFF	TGTGCCAGCAAAGGTACTAGCGGGCGGAACACCGGGGAGCTGTTTTTT	TRBD2	.	TRBV2	TRBJ2-2
CASSPATSGAQDTQYF	TGTGCCAGCAGCCCCGCGACTAGCGGGGCCCAAGATACGCAGTATTTT	TRBD2	.	TRBV7-3	TRBJ2-3
CASSSPGQGGPEAFF	TGTGCCAGCTCATCGCCGGGACAGGGGGGCCCTGAAGCTTTCTTT	TRBD1	.	TRBV18	TRBJ1-1
CASSLDGGSLGNEQFF	TGTGCCAGCAGCTTAGACGGGGGCAGTTTGGGAAATGAGCAGTTCTTC	.	few	TRBV11-1	TRBJ2-1
CASSYRDRTYEQYF	TGTGCCAGCAGTTACAGGGACAGAACCTACGAGCAGTACTTC	TRBD1	.	TRBV6-6	TRBJ2-7
CASSYYGQGFSYEQYF	TGTGCCAGCAGTTACTATGGCCAGGGATTCTCCTACGAGCAGTACTTC	.	once	TRBV6-5	TRBJ2-7
CASSENRDREAKNIQYF	TGTGCCAGCTCCGAGAACCGGGACAGAGAAGCCAAAAACATTCAGTACTTC	TRBD1	.	TRBV18	TRBJ2-4
CASSLMQGGSYEQYF	TGTGCCAGCAGTTTAATGCAGGGAGGATCCTACGAGCAGTACTTC	.	.	TRBV27	TRBJ2-7
CASSLDWGGGTEAFF	TGTGCCAGCAGCTTGGATTGGGGGGGAGGCACTGAAGCTTTCTTT	.	once	TRBV5-6	TRBJ1-1
CASSPPRTGVETQYF	TGTGCCAGCAGCCCACCTAGGACAGGGGTAGAGACCCAGTACTTC	TRBD1	.	TRBV28	TRBJ2-5
CASSLAAQGGTGELFF	TGTGCCAGCAGCTTAGCAGCACAGGGTGGAACCGGGGAGCTGTTTTTT	.	.	TRBV11-2	TRBJ2-2
CASSLGQGAGNTEAFF	TGTGCCAGCAGCTTAGGACAGGGGGCCGGTAACACTGAAGCTTTCTTT	TRBD1	.	TRBV7-9	TRBJ1-1
CASSRTGQVAYEQYF	TGCGCCAGCAGCCGGACCGGACAGGTAGCCTACGAGCAGTACTTC	TRBD1	.	TRBV5-1	TRBJ2-7
CASSFPGGSNNEQFF	TGTGCCAGCAGCTTTCCAGGGGGTTCCAACAATGAGCAGTTCTTC	TRBD1	.	TRBV7-9	TRBJ2-1
CAWSVRDRVNQPQHF	TGTGCCTGGAGTGTGCGGGACAGGGTGAATCAGCCCCAGCATTTT	TRBD1	.	TRBV30	TRBJ1-5
CASSQSTSSGNTIYF	TGTGCCAGCAGCCAGTCGACGAGCTCTGGAAACACCATATATTTT	.	.	TRBV4-2	TRBJ1-3
CASSRWGIDGAGGGYGYTF	TGTGCCAGCAGCCGATGGGGGATCGATGGGGCAGGGGGAGGCTATGGCTACACCTTC	TRBD1	.	TRBV5-4	TRBJ1-2
CASSLGGLLYEQYF	TGTGCCAGCAGTTTGGGCGGACTTCTCTACGAGCAGTACTTC	.	.	TRBV9	TRBJ2-7
CASGPGQETQYF	TGTGCTAGTGGTCCAGGGCAAGAGACCCAGTACTTC	.	.	TRBV12-5	TRBJ2-5
CASSLGYTEAFF	TGTGCCAGCAGCTTGGGCTACACTGAAGCTTTCTTT	.	.	TRBV5-5	TRBJ1-1
CASSSQGDRNTIYF	TGTGCCAGCAGTTCACAGGGAGACCGAAACACCATATATTTT	.	.	TRBV6-6	TRBJ1-3
CATSREKSGDRLSYEQYF	TGTGCCACCAGCAGAGAAAAGTCAGGGGACAGGCTCTCCTACGAGCAGTACTTC	TRBD1	.	TRBV15	TRBJ2-7
CAISQGQETQYF	TGTGCCATCAGTCAGGGCCAAGAGACCCAGTACTTC	.	.	TRBV10-3	TRBJ2-5
CASSYSGDGPQHF	TGTGCCAGCAGTTACTCCGGGGACGGGCCCCAGCATTTT	.	.	TRBV6-5	TRBJ1-5
CASSPGSYNEQFF	TGTGCCAGCAGCCCCGGATCCTACAATGAGCAGTTCTTC	.	.	TRBV7-2	TRBJ2-1
CASSPFRGTEAFF	TGTGCCAGTAGTCCTTTCAGGGGTACTGAAGCTTTCTTT	.	.	TRBV19	TRBJ1-1
CAIRDGTANTEAFF	TGTGCCATCAGGGACGGGACGGCGAACACTGAAGCTTTCTTT	.	.	TRBV10-3	TRBJ1-1
CASSSRLVGVEQYF	TGTGCCAGCAGCTCGCGACTAGTGGGTGTCGAGCAGTACTTC	.	.	TRBV7-6	TRBJ2-7
CASSSRQGADTEAFF	TGTGCCAGCAGCTCAAGACAGGGGGCGGACACTGAAGCTTTCTTT	TRBD1	.	TRBV7-8	TRBJ1-1
CASSRGETQYF	TGTGCCAGCAGCCGGGGGGAGACCCAGTACTTC	.	.	TRBV7-9	TRBJ2-5
CSVEWGQFVTQYF	TGCAGCGTTGAATGGGGACAGTTTGTGACCCAGTACTTC	TRBD1	.	TRBV29-1	TRBJ2-5
CASSLAGTWIIDTQYF	TGCGCCAGCAGCCTGGCCGGGACCTGGATTATAGATACGCAGTATTTT	.	.	TRBV5-1	TRBJ2-3
CASSYSGRGWETQYF	TGTGCCAGCAGTTACTCGGGCAGGGGGTGGGAGACCCAGTACTTC	TRBD1	.	TRBV6-5	TRBJ2-5
CASSSGPGEETQYF	TGCGCCAGCAGCTCGGGACCCGGCGAGGAGACCCAGTACTTC	.	.	TRBV5-1	TRBJ2-5
CASSFGGAQETQYF	TGTGCCAGCAGCTTTGGCGGGGCACAAGAGACCCAGTACTTC	.	.	TRBV7-2	TRBJ2-5
CASSGRIGTGDEQYF	TGTGCCAGTAGTGGAAGAATCGGGACAGGGGACGAGCAGTACTTC	TRBD1	.	TRBV19	TRBJ2-7
CASSPQGPYGYTF	TGTGCCAGCAGCCCCCAGGGACCCTATGGCTACACCTTC	.	.	TRBV14	TRBJ1-2
CASSLEILGAGELFF	TGTGCCAGCAGCTTGGAAATTCTCGGGGCCGGGGAGCTGTTTTTT	.	.	TRBV11-2	TRBJ2-2
CASRLLGDFYGYTF	TGTGCCAGCAGATTACTGGGGGACTTCTATGGCTACACCTTC	.	.	TRBV6-5	TRBJ1-2
CASSIQDTQYF	TGTGCCAGCAGCATTCAAGATACGCAGTATTTT	.	.	TRBV21-1	TRBJ2-3
CASSLVENYGYTF	TGTGCCAGCAGCTTGGTAGAAAACTATGGCTACACCTTC	.	.	TRBV5-5	TRBJ1-2
CASSEGINQPQHF	TGTGCCAGCAGCGAAGGAATCAATCAGCCCCAGCATTTT	.	.	TRBV2	TRBJ1-5
CASSLVPQTGNTIYF	TGTGCCAGCTCACTGGTCCCCCAGACTGGAAACACCATATATTTT	.	.	TRBV18	TRBJ1-3
CASSLPQANYGYTF	TGCGCCAGCAGCCTGCCACAAGCTAACTATGGCTACACCTTC	.	.	TRBV5-1	TRBJ1-2
CASSVRAGQRGKDTQYF	TGTGCCAGCAGCGTAAGGGCTGGGCAGCGGGGAAAAGATACGCAGTATTTT	TRBD2	.	TRBV9	TRBJ2-3